This entry is about one T cell receptor (beta chain). Antigen specificity is unknown. A read error may account for a junction end that differs from germline. Profiled with immunoSEQ multiplex PCR; TCRdb holds only in-frame clones, not every one. Of 75,000 to 90,000 clones listed, 80% to 90% are singletons. This specimen comes from a study of T cell responses to AZD1222 COVID-19 vaccine. Study-wide points: Among those given AZD1222, only 6 or 7 were seropositive at baseline. Once two AZD1222 doses were given, Spike-specific TCR breadth and depth went up. Repertoires were obtained only post-peak T cell response.

CDR3 length: 11 amino acids. From germline, CDR1 is SGHTA and CDR2 FQGNSA. Some second doses came at about 4 weeks and others at about 12 weeks; these were pooled. The receptor was isolated from an adult who received the AZD1222 COVID-19 vaccine. V and J are TRBV7-2 and TRBJ2-7; D uncertain. The specimen comprised peripheral blood, sampled 28 days after the second AZD1222 dose. The CDR3 here is CASSSSYQQYF. In DNA, the CDR3 is TGTGCCAGCAGCAGCAGCTACCAGCAGTACTTC.